This T cell receptor (beta chain) is drawn from a study of molecular identifiers for immune sequencing clone quantification. Notes on the study in general: Spike-in Jurkat TCR RNA from a single cell reportedly registered among 900,000 to 1,000,000 naive cells.

Details on this clonotype: The antigen is not known.

CD8+CD4-CCR7+CD45RA+ cells were sorted as naive CD8 T cells. Using its own MiXCR run on the PCR reads, TCRdb lists one record per CDR3 protein. The table shows tens of thousands of distinct CDR3 sequences, with 15% to 20% occurring only once. Per the germline V gene, CDR1 is SEHNR and CDR2 is FQNEAQ (reference sequence). CDR3 length equals 16 residues. V gave up 5 bases and J gave up 9 bases; unmatched junction bases: 14. The sequencing input was naive CD8+ T cells from blood, with Jurkat cell RNA spiked in. Specified subset: FACS-sorted CD8+CD4-CCR7+CD45RA+ naive T cells. This chain connects TRBV7-9 to TRBJ2-7; 12 nucleotides match TRBD2. This clonotype was obtained from a human donor in good health. Some libraries in this study had Jurkat cell RNA spiked in. The CDR3 spells CASSPPGTSGFMMQYF. CDR3 nucleotides: TGTGCCAGCAGCCCCCCTGGGACTAGCGGGTTTATGATGCAGTACTTC.